The clone carrying this T cell receptor beta chain has ten or more counts. Its cognate antigen is unknown. The record originates from a study of neurological immune-mediated disorders. Study conclusions and caveats: HTLV-1-associated myelopathy had the most TCR clonal expansion, and multiple sclerosis had the least, less than healthy controls. The study found no CDR3 amino acid sequences shared by expanded clones across subjects, suggesting private repertoires in all groups.

It was by 5'RACE with 10-nucleotide random UMIs that the cDNA was made. TCRdb reprocessed the 5' RACE reads via MiXCR and lists one record per CDR3 protein. The sample lists 75,000 to 85,000 distinct CDR3 sequences; approximately 17% were seen once. Stored at -80 C, 2 million PBMCs were the source of the unsorted libraries. Sequenced sample: PBMCs. This TCR derives from a woman aged 40 to 50 in good health.

CDR3 nucleotides: TGTGCCAGCAGTTTAGGGGACAAACGAGGCACCTTC. The encoded protein is CASSLGDKRGTF. The J gene is TRBJ1-2, the V gene TRBV12-3 or TRBV12-4, with D perhaps matching TRBD1 (6 bases). This CDR3 is 12 amino acids long. Trimming cost V 1 base and J 13 bases, with 13 bases left between them.